This T cell receptor (beta chain) was retrieved from a study of T cells after posttransplantation cyclophosphamide. The CDR3 spans 14 residues. Trimming pared 1 base from V and 6 bases from J, leaving 9 bases between. The germline gives CDR1 MGHRA, CDR2 YSYEKL. Clones were sequenced by immunoSEQ multiplex PCR, and TCRdb holds only the in-frame ones, with some missing. Of more than 20,000 clones in the sample, 70% to 90% were seen once. Sampled 1 year posttransplant, controls received myeloablative marrow transplants, methotrexate and a calcineurin inhibitor. This sequence joins TRBV4-1 and TRBJ2-2; D is unresolved. The sequence derives from a female patient aged 45-60 years who received an allogeneic stem cell transplant from an unrelated donor, was CMV-positive, and had chronic GVHD only. Some T cells may arise from the graft donor. This sample comprised PBMCs, obtained after an allogeneic stem cell transplant with a calcineurin inhibitor and methotrexate. The chain's CDR3 is CASSQVRLAGELFF. The CDR3 nucleotides are TGCGCCAGCAGCCAAGTCCGGTTGGCCGGGGAGCTGTTTTTT.